Listed here is a single T cell receptor (beta chain). This sample is drawn from a study of STAT5B mutations in CD4+ large granular lymphocyte leukemia. Some clones are missing from TCRdb's copy, which holds only in-frame ones; the method was immunoSEQ multiplex PCR. The data show some 28,000 clones, less than 85% seen once. Germline-derived CDR1 and CDR2 are KGHSH and LQKENI. V lost 3 bases, J lost 3 bases, and 9 bases stayed unmatched. This CDR3 spans 17 amino acids. Sequences were obtained from CD4+ T cells from blood buffy coats. The sequence was collected from a human donor in good health. V is TRBV18 and J is TRBJ2-5, with TRBD2 matching over 11 bases. The CDR3 spells CASSPWGTSGLEETQYF. The CDR3 coding sequence is TGTGCCAGCTCACCTTGGGGGACTAGCGGCTTAGAAGAGACCCAGTACTTC.